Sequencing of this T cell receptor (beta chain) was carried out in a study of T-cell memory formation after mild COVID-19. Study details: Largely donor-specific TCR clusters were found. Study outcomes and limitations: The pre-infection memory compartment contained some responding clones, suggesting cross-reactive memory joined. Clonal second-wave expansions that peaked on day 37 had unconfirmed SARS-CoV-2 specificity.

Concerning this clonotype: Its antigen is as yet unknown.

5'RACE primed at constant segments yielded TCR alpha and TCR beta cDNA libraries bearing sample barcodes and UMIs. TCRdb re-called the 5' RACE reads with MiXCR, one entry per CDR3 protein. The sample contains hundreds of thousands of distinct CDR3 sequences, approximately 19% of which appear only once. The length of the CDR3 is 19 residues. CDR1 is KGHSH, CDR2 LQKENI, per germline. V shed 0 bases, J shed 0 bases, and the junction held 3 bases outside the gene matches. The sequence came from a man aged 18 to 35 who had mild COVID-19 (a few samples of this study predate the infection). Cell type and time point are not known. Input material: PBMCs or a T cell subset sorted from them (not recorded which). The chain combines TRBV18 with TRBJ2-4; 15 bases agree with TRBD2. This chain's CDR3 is CASSPPGLAGGTAKNIQYF. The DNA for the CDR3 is TGTGCCAGCTCACCACCGGGACTAGCGGGGGGAACAGCCAAAAACATTCAGTACTTC.